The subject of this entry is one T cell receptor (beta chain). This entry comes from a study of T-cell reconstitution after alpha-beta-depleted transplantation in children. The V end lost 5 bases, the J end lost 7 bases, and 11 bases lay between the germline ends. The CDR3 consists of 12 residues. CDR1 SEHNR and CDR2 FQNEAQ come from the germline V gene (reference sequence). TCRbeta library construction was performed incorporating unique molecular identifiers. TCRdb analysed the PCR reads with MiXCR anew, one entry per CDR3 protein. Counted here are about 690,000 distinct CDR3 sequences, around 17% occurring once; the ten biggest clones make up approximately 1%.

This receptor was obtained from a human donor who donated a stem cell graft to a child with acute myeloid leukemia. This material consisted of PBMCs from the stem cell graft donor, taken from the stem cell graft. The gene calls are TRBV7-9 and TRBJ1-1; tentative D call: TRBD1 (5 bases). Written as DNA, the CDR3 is TGTGCCAGCAGCACTTGGGACGGTGAAGCTTTCTTT. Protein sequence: CASSTWDGEAFF.